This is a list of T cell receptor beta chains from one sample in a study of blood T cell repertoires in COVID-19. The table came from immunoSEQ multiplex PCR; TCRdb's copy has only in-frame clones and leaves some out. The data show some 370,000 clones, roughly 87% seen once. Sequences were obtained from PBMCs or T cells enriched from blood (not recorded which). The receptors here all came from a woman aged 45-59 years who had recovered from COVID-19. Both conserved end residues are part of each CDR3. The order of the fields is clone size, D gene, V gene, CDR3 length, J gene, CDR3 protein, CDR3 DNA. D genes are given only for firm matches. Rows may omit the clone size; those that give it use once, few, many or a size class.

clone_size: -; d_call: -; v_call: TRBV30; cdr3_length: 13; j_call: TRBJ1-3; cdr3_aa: CAWSSGSGNTIYF; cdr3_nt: TGTGCCTGGAGCTCGGGCTCTGGAAACACCATATATTTT
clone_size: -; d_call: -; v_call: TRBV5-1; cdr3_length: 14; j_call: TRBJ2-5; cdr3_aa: CASSANRVLETQYF; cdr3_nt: TGCGCCAGCAGCGCGAACAGGGTTTTGGAGACCCAGTACTTC
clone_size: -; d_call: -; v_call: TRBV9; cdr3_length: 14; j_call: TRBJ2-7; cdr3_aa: CASSVSPTPYEQYF; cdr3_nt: TGTGCCAGCAGCGTATCCCCGACTCCCTACGAGCAGTACTTC
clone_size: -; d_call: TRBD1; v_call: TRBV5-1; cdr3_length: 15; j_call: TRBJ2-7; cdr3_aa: CASSPGTGLSYEQYF; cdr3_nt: TGCGCCAGCAGCCCGGGGACAGGGCTCTCCTACGAGCAGTACTTC
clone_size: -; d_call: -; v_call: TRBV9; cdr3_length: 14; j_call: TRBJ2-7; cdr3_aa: CASSVIPGQSEQYF; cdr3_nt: TGTGCCAGCAGCGTAATTCCGGGACAAAGCGAGCAGTACTTC
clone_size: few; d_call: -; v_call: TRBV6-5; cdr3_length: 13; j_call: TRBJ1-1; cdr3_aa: CASSPGGGTEAFF; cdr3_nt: TGTGCCAGCAGCCCCGGGGGGGGCACTGAAGCTTTCTTT
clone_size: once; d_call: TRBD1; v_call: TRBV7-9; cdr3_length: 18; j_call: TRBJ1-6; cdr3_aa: CASSPRGVSGGTSSPLHF; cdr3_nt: TGTGCCAGCAGCCCCCGAGGCGTGTCAGGGGGAACGAGTTCACCCCTCCACTTT
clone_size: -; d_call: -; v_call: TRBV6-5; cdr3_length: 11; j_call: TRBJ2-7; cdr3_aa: CASTGLDEQYF; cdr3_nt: TGTGCCAGCACAGGGCTCGACGAGCAGTACTTC
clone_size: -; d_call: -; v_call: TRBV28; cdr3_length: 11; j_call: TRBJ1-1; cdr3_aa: CASITGTEAFF; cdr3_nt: TGTGCCAGCATCACCGGGACAGAAGCTTTCTTT
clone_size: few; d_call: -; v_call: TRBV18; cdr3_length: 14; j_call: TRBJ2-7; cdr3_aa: CASSPPGLSYEQYF; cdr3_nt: TGTGCCAGCTCACCACCGGGACTCAGCTACGAGCAGTACTTC
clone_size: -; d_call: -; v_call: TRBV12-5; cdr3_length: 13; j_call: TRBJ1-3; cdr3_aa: CASRANSGNTIYF; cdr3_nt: TGTGCTAGCCGAGCCAACTCTGGAAACACCATATATTTT
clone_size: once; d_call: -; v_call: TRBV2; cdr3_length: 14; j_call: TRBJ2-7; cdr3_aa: CASNTGFTDYEQYF; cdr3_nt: TGTGCCAGCAACACAGGGTTTACTGACTACGAGCAGTACTTC
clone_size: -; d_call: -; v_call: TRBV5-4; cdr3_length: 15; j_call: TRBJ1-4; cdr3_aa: CASSLGGQINEKLFF; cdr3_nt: TGTGCCAGCAGTTTAGGTGGACAGATAAATGAAAAACTGTTTTTT
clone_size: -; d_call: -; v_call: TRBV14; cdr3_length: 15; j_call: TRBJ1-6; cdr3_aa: CASSQGQQGNSPLHF; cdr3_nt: TGTGCCAGCAGCCAAGGCCAACAGGGAAATTCACCCCTCCACTTT
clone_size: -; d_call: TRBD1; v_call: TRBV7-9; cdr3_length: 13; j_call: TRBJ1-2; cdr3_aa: CASRQGIEGGYTF; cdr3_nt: TGTGCCAGCCGACAGGGAATTGAGGGCGGCTACACCTTC
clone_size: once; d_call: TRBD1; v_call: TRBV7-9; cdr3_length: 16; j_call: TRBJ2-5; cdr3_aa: CASNLPRDRKTETQYF; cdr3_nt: TGTGCCAGCAACCTTCCCCGGGACAGAAAGACGGAGACCCAGTACTTC
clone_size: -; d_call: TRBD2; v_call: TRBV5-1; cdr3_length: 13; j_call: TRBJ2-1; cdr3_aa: CASSTGTIDEQFF; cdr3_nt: TGCGCCAGCAGCACCGGGACTATCGATGAGCAGTTCTTC
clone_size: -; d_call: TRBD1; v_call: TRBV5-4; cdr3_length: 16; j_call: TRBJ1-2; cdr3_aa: CASSLGGTDFSYGYTF; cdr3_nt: TGTGCCAGCAGCTTGGGCGGGACAGATTTTAGCTATGGCTACACCTTC
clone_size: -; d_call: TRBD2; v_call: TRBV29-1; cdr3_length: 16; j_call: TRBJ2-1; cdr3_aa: CSGIATSGRSVNEQFF; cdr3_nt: TGCAGCGGTATTGCGACTAGCGGGAGGTCGGTGAATGAGCAGTTCTTC
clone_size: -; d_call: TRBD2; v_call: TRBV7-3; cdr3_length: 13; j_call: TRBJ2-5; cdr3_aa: CATAGGPQETQYF; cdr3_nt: TGTGCCACAGCGGGGGGACCACAAGAGACCCAGTACTTC
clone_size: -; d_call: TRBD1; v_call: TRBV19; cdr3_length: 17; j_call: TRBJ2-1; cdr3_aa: CASSILTGIGLMGEQFF; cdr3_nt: TGTGCCAGTAGTATCCTGACAGGGATTGGGCTAATGGGTGAGCAGTTCTTC
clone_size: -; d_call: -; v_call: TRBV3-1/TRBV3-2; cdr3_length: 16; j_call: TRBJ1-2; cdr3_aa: CASSQVARGGDNGYTF; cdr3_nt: TGTGCCAGCAGCCAAGTGGCCCGGGGAGGGGATAATGGCTACACCTTC
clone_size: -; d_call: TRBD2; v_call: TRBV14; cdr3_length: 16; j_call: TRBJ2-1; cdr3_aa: CASSDTRLARYNEQFF; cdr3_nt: TGTGCCAGCAGCGACACCCGACTAGCCCGATACAATGAGCAGTTCTTC
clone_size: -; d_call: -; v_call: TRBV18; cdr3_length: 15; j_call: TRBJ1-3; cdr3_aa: CASSPRRESGNTIYF; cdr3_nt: TGTGCCAGCTCACCTCGCCGGGAATCTGGAAACACCATATATTTT
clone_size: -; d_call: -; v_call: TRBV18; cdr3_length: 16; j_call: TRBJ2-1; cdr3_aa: CASSPGVNQAYNEQFF; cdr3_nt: TGTGCCAGCTCACCAGGAGTAAACCAAGCCTACAATGAGCAGTTCTTC
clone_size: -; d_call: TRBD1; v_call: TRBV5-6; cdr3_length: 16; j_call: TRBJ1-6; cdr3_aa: CASSPRRTGGRAPLHF; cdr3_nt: TGTGCCAGCAGCCCCCGTAGGACAGGGGGCAGGGCACCCCTCCACTTT
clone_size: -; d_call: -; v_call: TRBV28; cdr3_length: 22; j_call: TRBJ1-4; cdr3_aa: CASSLWAVRQGKIGSTNEKLFF; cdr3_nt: TGTGCCAGCAGTTTATGGGCTGTACGCCAGGGCAAAATTGGCTCAACTAATGAAAAACTGTTTTTT
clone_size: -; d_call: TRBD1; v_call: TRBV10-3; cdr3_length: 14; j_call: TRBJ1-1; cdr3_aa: CATLDRGTNTEAFF; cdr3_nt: TGTGCCACCCTGGACAGGGGAACGAACACTGAAGCTTTCTTT